Listed below are T cell receptor beta chains from one sample, sequenced in a study of T cell changes during pregnancy in multiple sclerosis. The protocol was immunoSEQ multiplex PCR, while the TCRdb copy is restricted to in-frame clones and leaves out a portion. The repertoire has about 60,000 clones, approximately 91% of them found once; the top ten carry 1.3%. The source material was peripheral blood, sampled in the second trimester of pregnancy. These receptors were taken from a female donor with multiple sclerosis, enrolled in a pregnancy study. CDR3s leave out the opening cysteine and the closing phenylalanine or tryptophan.

>TRBV6-5
ASSYRRAGHRYGYT
>TRBV19
ASSVDSQQHYEQY
>TRBV6-5
ASSPTSRSYNEQF
>TRBV30
AWSPTLGQGAYEQY
>TRBV5-1
ASSPGQQLGDTQY
>TRBV7-9
ASSLRTGVTYGYT
>TRBV11-2
ASSLEFRGANEKLF
>TRBV2
ASAVLAGNIQY
>TRBV10-3
AITQRAGTAVGEQY
>TRBV6-4
ASSVRGGDEQY
>TRBV5-1
ASSLGQGFSETQY
>TRBV27
ASSLYGGMGSPLH
>TRBV5-1
ASSLQGSGTNYGYT
>TRBV10-2
ATRMGQGPIGDGYT
>TRBV7-9
ASSLAQGGIYGYT
>TRBV23-1
ASSHSGQGLIFEQY
>TRBV5-4
ASRAGGTIDSPLH
>TRBV10-3
AIWQGGTEAF
>TRBV6-5
ASSYYDSDNEQF
>TRBV4-1
ASSPLPRTGGGSPYEQY
>TRBV20-1
SAGQGETQY
>TRBV6-6
ASSYSTGGLDEQF